The 32 T cell receptor beta chains below all came from one sample that was sequenced in a study of CD8+ T cells in alopecia areata. cDNA prepared by RNA extraction and subsequent reverse transcription served as the template for sequencing. Generated by immunoSEQ multiplex PCR, the TCRdb table keeps only in-frame clones and is missing some. The table has 100,000 to 140,000 clones, roughly 89% seen once. Noted treatment: oral pan-JAK inhibitor, 5-10 mg twice daily. The input for sequencing was CD8+ T cells sorted from blood, taken at week 24, from a patient treated with tofacitinib. These receptors were collected from a human donor with alopecia areata.

V is TRBV5-5 and J is TRBJ1-2; weak D call: TRBD1 (5 bases). The CDR3 consists of 13 residues. Per germline, CDR1 SGHKS and CDR2 YYEKEE (reference sequence). The ends were cut back, 4 bases at V and 7 bases at J, with 14 bases in the middle. CDR3 protein: CASSPGAGLGYTF. DNA of the CDR3: TGTGCCAGCAGCCCCGGGGCAGGCCTTGGCTACACCTTC.

CDR3 residues: CASSRVTSGGADEQFF. The CDR3, as DNA: TGCGCCAGCAGCCGAGTGACTAGCGGGGGCGCGGATGAGCAGTTCTTC. V and J are TRBV4-1 and TRBJ2-1, with 12 bases aligning to TRBD2. The V gene's germline CDR1 is MGHRA and CDR2 YSYEKL. Trimming at V came to 4 bases and at J to 8 bases, leaving 9 bases not matched to a gene. The CDR3 length is 16 residues.

The genes are TRBV15 and TRBJ2-3, with TRBD2 matching 9 bases. In germline, CDR1 is LNHNV, CDR2 YYDKDF (reference sequence). V trimming: 2 bases; J trimming: 2 bases; junction bases outside the gene matches: 5. The CDR3 has 16 residues. CDR3 region: CATSRRTSVDTDTQYF. In nucleotides, the CDR3 is TGTGCCACCAGCAGAAGGACTAGCGTCGACACAGATACGCAGTATTTT.

The chain combines TRBV7-9 with TRBJ2-5, with 12 bases that match TRBD1. Trimming cost V 4 bases and J 6 bases; bases outside gene matches: 6. The germline gives CDR1 SEHNR, CDR2 FQNEAQ (reference sequence). The CDR3 loop spans 15 amino acids. Here the CDR3 reads CASSSGQGAGKTQYF. CDR3 sequence (DNA): TGTGCCAGCAGCTCGGGACAGGGGGCCGGGAAGACCCAGTACTTC.

This sequence joins TRBV4-3 and TRBJ2-7; 9 bases match TRBD2. Germline CDR1 is LGHNA and CDR2 is YSLEER. The CDR3 is 15 residues long. Germline trimming cut 1 base from V and 2 bases from J; bases unmatched to any gene: 3. CDR3 amino acids: CASSQGLAGPYEQYF. CDR3 coding DNA: TGCGCCAGCAGCCAAGGCCTAGCGGGGCCCTACGAGCAGTACTTC.

The chain is built from TRBV25-1 and TRBJ1-1, with no clear D. Germline-derived CDR1 and CDR2 are MGHDK and SYGVNS. The CDR3 is made up of 13 amino acids. V shed 4 bases and J shed 13 bases, with 19 bases lying between them. CDR3 residues: CASSVRFQAELFF. The CDR3 nucleotides read TGTGCCAGCAGTGTAAGGTTTCAGGCCGAGCTTTTCTTT.

The V and J genes are TRBV7-2 and TRBJ2-3; D possibly corresponds to TRBD2 (6 bases). Germline CDR1 and CDR2: SGHTA and FQGNSA. This CDR3 spans 14 amino acids. The V end lost 3 bases, the J end lost 6 bases, and 13 bases lay between the germline ends. Here the CDR3 reads CASSLLGGWDTQYF. The CDR3 DNA sequence: TGTGCCAGCAGCTTGCTCGGAGGGTGGGATACGCAGTATTTT. Complete variable domain (other parts from reference TRBV7-2 and TRBJ2-3): GAGVSQSPSNKVTEKGKDVELRCDPISGHTALYWYRQSLGQGLEFLIYFQGNSAPDKSGLPSDRFSAERTGGSVSTLTIQRTQQEDSAVYLCASSLLGGWDTQYFGPGTRLTVL.

This chain uses TRBV7-9 with TRBJ2-5, with D possibly matching TRBD1 (6 bases). Trimming shortened V by 5 bases and J by 5 bases, and 18 bases separated the two germline ends. CDR3 length equals 15 residues. CDR1 SEHNR and CDR2 FQNEAQ come from the germline V gene (reference sequence). Written as DNA, the CDR3 is TGTGCCAGCAGCCCCGAAGGTCCTAGGGGGGAGACCCAGTACTTC. Its protein is CASSPEGPRGETQYF.

The chain links TRBV7-3 to TRBJ2-3; 9 positions match TRBD2. From germline, CDR1 is SGHTA and CDR2 FQGTGA. J gave up 3 bases and V 3 bases, and 4 bases lay outside the gene matches. This CDR3 is 15 amino acids long. CDR3: CASSFSGGITDTQYF. The CDR3 region has the DNA TGTGCCAGCAGCTTCAGCGGGGGGATTACAGATACGCAGTATTTT.

The V gene is TRBV27, the J gene TRBJ2-1; the match to TRBD1 covers 8 bases. Germline V CDR1 and CDR2: MNHEY, SMNVEV (reference sequence). J lost 5 bases, V lost 2 bases, and 5 bases had no gene match. This CDR3 comprises 15 residues. The CDR3 DNA is TGTGCCAGCAGTTTAGACAGGGGAGGAAACAATGAGCAGTTCTTC. Residues: CASSLDRGGNNEQFF.

The chain couples TRBV9 to TRBJ2-5; TRBD2 matches at 8 bases. The germline V gene has CDR1 SGDLS and CDR2 YYNGEE. The junction had 12 bases not matched to a gene; V was cut back by 6 bases and J by 5 bases. The CDR3 extends over 15 amino acids. DNA of the CDR3: TGTGCCAGCACCTTAAGCGGGGGCGACGGGGAGACCCAGTACTTC. Translation gives CASTLSGGDGETQYF.

The V call is TRBV14, the J call TRBJ2-3, with D tentatively TRBD1 (5 bases). Germline CDR1 SGHDN, CDR2 FVKESK. This CDR3 spans 15 amino acids. The V and J ends lost 5 bases and 5 bases respectively, with 17 bases between them. The CDR3 spells CASSYIQGEEDTQYF. CDR3 bases: TGTGCCAGCAGCTATATTCAGGGCGAGGAAGATACGCAGTATTTT.

V and J are TRBV27 and TRBJ1-6; D is undetermined. The CDR3 contains 12 residues. CDR1 and CDR2 from the germline V gene are MNHEY and SMNVEV (reference sequence). Trimming took off 3 bases at V and 3 bases at J, with 0 bases between the two ends. This CDR3 is CASSFYNSPLHF. CDR3 bases: TGTGCCAGCAGTTTCTATAATTCACCCCTCCACTTT.

The CDR3: CASSLVAGQDYEQYF. The CDR3 bases are TGTGCCAGCAGTTTGGTAGCGGGGCAAGACTACGAGCAGTACTTC. J is TRBJ2-7 and V is TRBV27, with TRBD2 identical over 8 bases. The CDR3 covers 15 residues. With V trimmed by 3 bases and J by 3 bases, 7 bases remained unmatched. The germline CDR1 and CDR2 sequences are MNHEY and SMNVEV (reference sequence).

The rearrangement links TRBV11-2 to TRBJ2-3; D might be TRBD1 (6 bases). The CDR3 extends over 14 amino acids. V dropped 0 bases and J dropped 6 bases, with 10 bases sitting between them. CDR1 SGHAT and CDR2 FQNNGV come from the germline V gene. For the CDR3, the DNA is TGTGCCAGCAGCTTAGACCCACAGGGCGATACGCAGTATTTT. Translating gives CASSLDPQGDTQYF.

About this clone: The same CDR3 arises from other DNA sequences in this sample as well. The V call is TRBV15, the J call TRBJ2-3; no reliable D call. V lost 1 base, J lost 7 bases, and 21 bases lay in between. The CDR3 has 17 residues. Germline V lookup: CDR1 LNHNV, CDR2 YYDKDF (reference sequence). The CDR3: CATSRVPDGQNSYTQYF. The CDR3 DNA follows: TGTGCCACCAGCAGAGTTCCCGACGGCCAAAACTCATATACGCAGTATTTT.

V and J are TRBV13 and TRBJ2-3; 7 bases fit TRBD2. The CDR3 totals 18 residues. Looked up from germline, CDR1 is PRHDT and CDR2 is FYEKMQ (reference sequence). Trimming took 2 bases from V and 2 from J; bases not matched to a gene: 13. For the CDR3, the DNA is TGTGCCAGCAGCTTAATCCGCGGGGGTCAAACCGCCACAGATACGCAGTATTTT. Translating it yields CASSLIRGGQTATDTQYF.

The chain carries TRBV19 and TRBJ2-1; D call uncertain. The CDR3 runs 13 residues. Between the trimmed V and J ends, which lost 5 bases and 14 bases, there was a span of 19 bases. Per the germline V gene, CDR1 is LNHDA and CDR2 is SQIVND (reference sequence). CDR3 nucleotides: TGTGCCAGTAGTCCAAGGGCAAGTGGGCAGGAGTTCTTC. Its translation is CASSPRASGQEFF.

The rearrangement uses TRBV29-1 and TRBJ1-1; D gene uncertain. The CDR3 consists of 11 residues. CDR1 and CDR2 from the germline V gene are SQVTM and ANQGSEA. V shed 4 bases and J shed 0 bases, with 3 bases lying between them. The CDR3 DNA follows: TGCAGCGTTGCGGTGAACACTGAAGCTTTCTTT. The encoded protein is CSVAVNTEAFF.

DNA of the CDR3: TGTGCCAGCAGTCTTGGGGGGCCAGATACGCAGTATTTT. It is translated as CASSLGGPDTQYF. This chain links TRBV28 with TRBJ2-3; D could derive from TRBD1 or TRBD2 (6 bases each). Germline CDR1 and CDR2: MDHEN and SYDVKM. V lost 5 bases and J 4 bases, leaving 10 bases between the germline ends. This CDR3 comprises 13 residues. Full variable domain (rest looked up from reference TRBV28 and TRBJ2-3): DVKVTQSSRYLVKRTGEKVFLECVQDMDHENMFWYRQDPGLGLRLIYFSYDVKMKEKGDIPEGYSVSREKKERFSLILESASTNQTSMYLCASSLGGPDTQYFGPGTRLTVL.

For the CDR3, the DNA is TGTGCCATCAGTTCACAGGGGGCGGGCAATCAGCCCCAGCATTTT. Its protein is CAISSQGAGNQPQHF. The gene calls are TRBV10-3 and TRBJ1-5, with TRBD1 identical over 9 bases. V shed 5 bases, J shed 2 bases, and the junction held 4 bases outside the gene matches. The CDR3 has 15 residues. Germline values: CDR1 ENHRY, CDR2 SYGVKD.

V is TRBV27 and J is TRBJ2-7; D is uncertain. Between the trimmed V and J ends, which lost 2 bases and 3 bases, there was a span of 2 bases. This CDR3 has 11 amino acids. CDR1 and CDR2 from the germline V gene are MNHEY and SMNVEV (reference sequence). The CDR3 protein is CASSLNYEQYF. CDR3 bases: TGTGCCAGCAGTTTAAACTACGAGCAGTACTTC.

The rearrangement uses TRBV2 and TRBJ2-3; possibly TRBD1 for D (6 bases). The V gene lost 7 bases and the J gene lost 4 bases, with 21 bases spanning the gap. The germline gives CDR1 SNHLY, CDR2 FYNNEI. The CDR3 spans 16 residues. The CDR3 protein is CASTPEGGSPPDTQYF. CDR3 bases: TGTGCCAGCACCCCGGAAGGGGGTTCTCCCCCAGATACGCAGTATTTT.

The genes are TRBV6-5 and TRBJ2-7; D is possibly TRBD2 (6 bases). Trimming shortened V by 6 bases and J by 4 bases, and 16 bases separated the two germline ends. The CDR3 runs to 14 residues. Germline CDR1 MNHEY, CDR2 SVGAGI. The CDR3 nucleotides read TGTGCCAGCAGCCCCGGTTTAGGAGGGTACGAGCAGTACTTC. This sequence encodes CASSPGLGGYEQYF.

This chain links TRBV6-5 with TRBJ2-1; 9 nucleotides match TRBD2. The germline gives CDR1 MNHEY, CDR2 SVGAGI. This CDR3 spans 14 amino acids. Losses at the gene ends were 2 bases for V and 6 bases for J; bases not matched to a gene: 2. CDR3 protein: CASSYAGGINEQFF. The DNA for the CDR3 is TGTGCCAGCAGTTACGCGGGGGGGATCAATGAGCAGTTCTTC.

The genes are TRBV27 and TRBJ2-1; 9 bases fit TRBD2. Germline V gene lookup returns CDR1 MNHEY and CDR2 SMNVEV (reference sequence). Losses at the gene ends were 4 bases for V and 9 bases for J; bases not matched to a gene: 10. This CDR3 region has 15 residues. This CDR3 is CASSSGRGGQSEQFF. The CDR3 DNA sequence: TGTGCCAGCAGTTCCGGGCGGGGGGGCCAAAGTGAGCAGTTCTTC.

The chain is built from TRBV2 and TRBJ2-3; 11 bases map to TRBD1. CDR1 SNHLY and CDR2 FYNNEI come from the germline V gene. This CDR3 comprises 15 residues. Trimming took 6 bases from V and 5 from J; bases not matched to a gene: 7. The CDR3 DNA sequence: TGTGCCAGCAGATGGACAGGGGGCTATAAAGATACGCAGTATTTT. Amino acids: CASRWTGGYKDTQYF.

The chain is built from TRBV30 and TRBJ1-6, with 10 nucleotides matching TRBD1. V was clipped by 3 bases and J by 13 bases; unmatched bases: 12. The CDR3 totals 15 residues. CDR1 is GTSNPN and CDR2 is SVGIG in the germline V gene (reference sequence). CDR3 sequence (DNA): TGTGCCTGGAGCCACCCGGGACAGGGGATCGGTCCCCTCCACTTT. This gives the protein CAWSHPGQGIGPLHF.

This clone was seen more than once but under ten times. The V call is TRBV2, the J call TRBJ2-7; 7 bases line up with TRBD2. CDR3 length: 15 residues. The V gene end was trimmed by 1 base and the J gene end by 3 bases; junction bases not matched to a gene: 6. Germline V gene data show CDR1 as SNHLY and CDR2 as FYNNEI. CDR3 sequence reads: CASSEGSASGYEQYF. CDR3 DNA sequence: TGTGCCAGCAGTGAAGGTTCCGCTAGCGGCTACGAGCAGTACTTC.

The V and J genes are TRBV9 and TRBJ1-2, with D unclear. This CDR3 region has 12 residues. In germline, CDR1 is SGDLS, CDR2 YYNGEE. V was trimmed by 6 bases and J by 2 bases, leaving 8 bases between them. CDR3 DNA sequence: TGTGCCAGCACCGGTATAAACTATGGCTACACCTTC. Translating it yields CASTGINYGYTF. Supplemented by reference TRBV9 and TRBJ1-2, the full variable domain reads DSGVTQTPKHLITATGQRVTLRCSPRSGDLSVYWYQQSLDQGLQFLIQYYNGEERAKGNILERFSAQQFPDLHSELNLSSLELGDSALYFCASTGINYGYTFGSGTRLTVV.

This clone occurred once. The chain has TRBV15 and TRBJ1-5, with D perhaps TRBD1 (5 bases). The V gene lost 5 bases and the J gene lost 0 bases, with 8 bases spanning the gap. This CDR3 is 14 amino acids long. Germline V lookup: CDR1 LNHNV, CDR2 YYDKDF (reference sequence). The DNA of the CDR3 is TGTGCCACCAGCTCTGGGGCTAGCAATCAGCCCCAGCATTTT. This gives the protein CATSSGASNQPQHF.

The chain combines TRBV30 with TRBJ2-1, with a possible D match to TRBD2 (5 bases). CDR1 is GTSNPN and CDR2 is SVGIG in the germline V gene (reference sequence). V lost 1 base and J 2 bases, leaving 9 bases between the germline ends. The CDR3 is 14 amino acids. For the CDR3, the DNA is TGTGCCTGGAGTGGTTCCGGGACCTACAATGAGCAGTTCTTC. It translates to CAWSGSGTYNEQFF.